These 27 T cell receptor beta chains originate from one sample sequenced in a study of naive and memory T cell subsets (dated by TCRdb to about 2017). Library generation was performed with UMI-ligation and nested PCR. TCRdb shows the sequencer as Illumina MiSeq. The beta constant-region primer consisted of an equimolar mixture of two oligonucleotides that together covered TRBC1 and TRBC2. The ligated cDNA went through four rounds of PCR with nested alpha and beta constant-region primers together with the SP2 primer. TCRdb ran its own pipeline on the public reads, namely fastp trimming at Q25 and MiXCR clone calling, and kept in-frame beta chains. Every CDR3 protein is listed once, alongside the most common genes and DNA of its rows. Recorded for this sample are 20,000 to 25,000 distinct CDR3 sequences; 8.5% to 10% of them occurred a single time. The ten largest clones take up 22% of the sample. Sequenced input: central memory CD8+ T cells from blood. The cell subset or site label, read with the paper, signifies: central memory, CD45RA- CD27+. These receptors were collected from a human donor in good health.

The chain joins TRBV11-2 to TRBJ2-1, with 10 bases matching TRBD2. Germline CDR1 and CDR2: SGHAT and FQNNGV. This CDR3 comprises 14 residues. J lost 4 bases, V lost 5 bases, and 2 bases had no gene match. The CDR3: CASSLAGAYNEQFF. CDR3 nucleotides: TGTGCCAGCAGCCTAGCGGGAGCTTACAATGAGCAGTTCTTC.

The chain's CDR3 is CSARPVVTSSYNEQFF. DNA for the CDR3: TGCAGTGCGCGGCCGGTGGTGACGAGCTCCTACAATGAGCAGTTCTTC. The V gene is TRBV20-1, the J gene TRBJ2-1; D gene unclear. The CDR3 sequence is 16 residues long. Germline CDR1 and CDR2: DFQATT and SNEGSKA (reference sequence). V gave up 6 bases and J gave up 0 bases, with 18 bases separating them.

This sequence joins TRBV5-1 and TRBJ2-7, with D perhaps matching TRBD1 (5 bases). The germline CDR1 and CDR2 sequences are SGHRS and YFSETQ. V was cut by 4 bases and J by 4 bases, with 12 bases left in between. The CDR3 has 13 residues. The CDR3 bases are TGCGCCAGCAGCGCGACAGTGGGTTACGAGCAGTACTTC. Protein sequence: CASSATVGYEQYF.

The chain employs TRBV5-6 and TRBJ1-5, with TRBD1 matching over 7 bases. Germline CDR1 is SGHDT and CDR2 is YYEEEE. With 1 base clipped from V and 5 bases from J, the junction kept 9 bases outside the gene matches. The CDR3 spans 16 residues. CDR3 amino acids: CASSLLRGGIDQPQHF. In DNA form, the CDR3 reads TGTGCCAGCAGCTTGCTGCGAGGGGGCATCGATCAGCCCCAGCATTTT.

There are a few counts of this clonotype. The rearrangement links TRBV28 to TRBJ1-2; no clear D. The CDR3 runs to 14 residues. Looked up from germline, CDR1 is MDHEN and CDR2 is SYDVKM. The V and J ends lost 2 bases and 0 bases respectively, with 7 bases between them. The CDR3 reads CASSLTDSNYGYTF. In nucleotides, the CDR3 is TGTGCCAGCAGTTTAACAGACTCTAACTATGGCTACACCTTC.

This clonotype was seen repeatedly, ten times or more. The chain joins TRBV19 to TRBJ2-7; no clear D gene. In germline, CDR1 is LNHDA, CDR2 SQIVND (reference sequence). The V gene lost 5 bases and the J gene lost 3 bases, with 11 bases spanning the gap. There are 13 residues in the CDR3. CDR3: CASSPGMGYEQYF. CDR3 in DNA: TGTGCCAGTAGTCCCGGTATGGGCTACGAGCAGTACTTC.

This clonotype was observed many times. This chain connects TRBV10-3 to TRBJ2-7; D is perhaps TRBD1 (6 bases). Germline CDR1 is ENHRY and CDR2 is SYGVKD. The V gene lost 6 bases and the J gene lost 2 bases, with 8 bases spanning the gap. The CDR3 loop spans 12 amino acids. The CDR3 reads CAISPGAYEQYF. CDR3 bases: TGTGCCATCAGCCCAGGGGCCTACGAGCAGTACTTC.

This clonotype came up a few times. The chain has TRBV12-3 or TRBV12-4 and TRBJ2-3; D unclear. The V end was cut by 0 bases, the J end by 3 bases, with 1 base between. This CDR3 is 12 amino acids long. The CDR3 nucleotides are TGTGCCAGCAGTTTAGCGACAGATACGCAGTATTTT. Encoded protein: CASSLATDTQYF.

The rearrangement uses TRBV6-6 and TRBJ2-1; 7 nucleotides line up with TRBD2. Unmatched junction bases numbered 6, after V lost 0 bases and J lost 4 bases. The CDR3 is 16 amino acids. CDR1 and CDR2 from the germline V gene are MNHNY and SVGAGI (reference sequence). The CDR3 is CASSYSSPGGYNEQFF. CDR3 nucleotides: TGTGCCAGCAGTTACTCGAGTCCCGGGGGGTACAATGAGCAGTTCTTC.

The chain employs TRBV20-1 and TRBJ1-6, with 7 bases identical to TRBD1. The CDR3 contains 16 residues. Trimming took 5 bases from V and 8 from J; bases not matched to a gene: 15. Looked up from germline, CDR1 is DFQATT and CDR2 is SNEGSKA (reference sequence). As DNA, the CDR3 is TGCAGTGCTGTCCCGGGACAGCTAAGGGGGCATTCACCCCTCCACTTT. This encodes CSAVPGQLRGHSPLHF.

This clonotype was detected ten times or more. V and J are TRBV5-5 and TRBJ2-3; weak D call: TRBD2 (6 bases). Trimming pared 4 bases from V and 6 bases from J, leaving 15 bases between. This CDR3 has 14 amino acids. CDR1 and CDR2 from the germline V gene are SGHKS and YYEKEE (reference sequence). The CDR3 DNA follows: TGTGCCAGCAGCGGGGACTTTTTCAGGGATACGCAGTATTTT. Its protein is CASSGDFFRDTQYF.

Within the sample, this clonotype is medium-sized. This sequence joins TRBV24-1 and TRBJ2-5, with TRBD1 as a possible D gene (5 bases). Trimming took off 4 bases at V and 4 bases at J, with 12 bases between the two ends. The CDR3 consists of 14 residues. CDR1 and CDR2 (germline): KGHDR, SFDVKD. The CDR3: CATSEAGLGETQYF. CDR3 nucleotides: TGTGCCACCAGTGAAGCAGGGTTGGGAGAGACCCAGTACTTC.

The rearrangement joins TRBV20-1 to TRBJ2-3; 14 nucleotides line up with TRBD2. V was pared by 6 bases and J by 2 bases, with 13 bases of the junction left unmatched. This CDR3 contains 18 residues. Per the germline V gene, CDR1 is DFQATT and CDR2 is SNEGSKA (reference sequence). The CDR3 bases are TGCAGTGCCCAGGGGGGACTAGCGGGAGTTTGGGACACAGATACGCAGTATTTT. Its protein product is CSAQGGLAGVWDTDTQYF.

This clonotype was seen ten or more times. The rearrangement links TRBV29-1 to TRBJ1-2; 8 nucleotides line up with TRBD1. The CDR3 extends over 16 amino acids. Germline CDR1 and CDR2: SQVTM and ANQGSEA. Germline trimming cut 2 bases from V and 4 bases from J; bases unmatched to any gene: 12. The CDR3 loop reads CSVENWRTGFFYGYTF. The CDR3 nucleotides read TGCAGCGTTGAAAACTGGCGGACAGGGTTTTTCTATGGCTACACCTTC. The whole variable domain, filled in from reference TRBV29-1 and TRBJ1-2, reads SAVISQKPSRDICQRGTSLTIQCQVDSQVTMMFWYRQQPGQSLTLIATANQGSEATYESGFVIDKFPISRPNLTFSTLTVSNMSPEDSSIYLCSVENWRTGFFYGYTFGSGTRLTVV.

This clonotype was found a few times. The chain's CDR3 is CATSRDYTAESTEAFF. The CDR3, as DNA: TGTGCCACCAGCAGAGATTATACAGCCGAGAGCACTGAAGCTTTCTTT. V is TRBV15 and J is TRBJ1-1; no firm D call. V was cut by 0 bases and J by 4 bases, with 15 bases left in between. The CDR3 length is 16 residues. CDR1 and CDR2 (germline): LNHNV, YYDKDF (reference sequence).

This clonotype was recorded a few times. The gene calls are TRBV24-1 and TRBJ2-2, with TRBD2 matching 8 bases. Germline CDR1 is KGHDR and CDR2 is SFDVKD. This CDR3 contains 15 residues. With V trimmed by 3 bases and J by 3 bases, 2 bases remained unmatched. CDR3 in amino acids: CATSDPGGDTGELFF. In DNA form, the CDR3 reads TGTGCCACCAGTGATCCGGGAGGGGACACCGGGGAGCTGTTTTTT.

The gene calls are TRBV24-1 and TRBJ2-2, with TRBD2 identical over 13 bases. V lost 3 bases and J lost 3; bases outside the gene matches: 0. This CDR3 has 16 amino acids. The V gene's germline CDR1 is KGHDR and CDR2 SFDVKD. As DNA, the CDR3 is TGTGCCACCAGTGATGGACTAGCGGGAGACACCGGGGAGCTGTTTTTT. It encodes CATSDGLAGDTGELFF.

This clonotype was seen only a few times. The V and J genes are TRBV15 and TRBJ1-1; D remains ambiguous. This CDR3 contains 11 residues. With 2 bases removed from V and 2 bases from J, the gap between germline ends came to 0 bases. The V gene's germline CDR1 is LNHNV and CDR2 YYDKDF (reference sequence). This CDR3 is CATSRNTEAFF. The CDR3 DNA reads as TGTGCCACCAGCAGAAACACTGAAGCTTTCTTT.

This clonotype was found a few times. CDR3 amino acids: CASSLVGEWNTEAFF. CDR3 DNA: TGCGCCAGCAGCTTGGTGGGGGAATGGAACACTGAAGCTTTCTTT. The rearrangement links TRBV5-1 to TRBJ1-1; TRBD1 might be the D (5 bases). The V end was cut by 0 bases, the J end by 1 base, with 10 bases between. The CDR3 runs to 15 residues. The V gene's germline CDR1 is SGHRS and CDR2 YFSETQ.

This clonotype was seen many times. The chain employs TRBV9 and TRBJ2-5; 7 nucleotides agree with TRBD2. V trimming: 1 base; J trimming: 1 base; junction bases outside the gene matches: 1. Germline lookup yields CDR1 SGDLS and CDR2 YYNGEE. The CDR3 covers 14 residues. The CDR3 reads CASSVIAGQETQYF. Here the CDR3 DNA reads TGTGCCAGCAGCGTAATAGCGGGCCAAGAGACCCAGTACTTC.

This clonotype turned up a few times. J is TRBJ1-1 and V is TRBV16, with a possible D match to TRBD1 (6 bases). Germline values: CDR1 KGHSY, CDR2 FQNENV. V was pared by 5 bases and J by 0 bases, with 7 bases between. CDR3 length: 13 residues. The CDR3 protein is CASSTGMNTEAFF. The DNA of the CDR3 is TGTGCCAGCAGCACAGGGATGAACACTGAAGCTTTCTTT.

By share, this clonotype counts as medium-sized. The gene calls are TRBV6-1 and TRBJ2-1; maybe TRBD2 (7 bases). This CDR3 is 14 amino acids long. The germline V and J ends were trimmed by 6 bases and 10 bases, with 19 bases remaining between them. Germline loops: CDR1 MNHNS, CDR2 SASEGT. CDR3: CASRGGADSGEQFF. Here the CDR3 DNA reads TGTGCCAGCAGGGGGGGGGCGGACTCTGGGGAGCAGTTCTTC.

This chain links TRBV20-1 with TRBJ1-1; a possible D gene is TRBD1 (5 bases). In germline, CDR1 is DFQATT, CDR2 SNEGSKA (reference sequence). Between the trimmed V and J ends, which lost 5 bases and 11 bases, there was a span of 18 bases. There are 12 residues in the CDR3. The CDR3 bases are TGCAGTGCTCGTCGGGGGGAGAACGGGGCTTTCTTT. Encoded protein: CSARRGENGAFF.

The genes are TRBV10-2 and TRBJ2-1, with 8 bases fitting TRBD2. Per germline, CDR1 WSHSY and CDR2 SAAADI. The ends lost 0 bases at V and 3 bases at J; junction bases unmatched: 4. The CDR3 length is 16 residues. CDR3 bases: TGCGCCAGCAGTGAGTCGGCTAGCGGGTACTACAATGAGCAGTTCTTC. Amino acids: CASSESASGYYNEQFF.

The V call is TRBV5-1, the J call TRBJ1-1; unclear D gene. Per the germline V gene, CDR1 is SGHRS and CDR2 is YFSETQ. The CDR3 spans 17 residues. Trimming removed 0 bases from V and 6 bases from J, with 21 bases in between. The CDR3 region has the DNA TGCGCCAGCAGCTTGGAGCCCGGCGACCAAACTGTCGCTGAAGCTTTCTTT. It is translated as CASSLEPGDQTVAEAFF.

This clonotype was observed a handful of times. This chain connects TRBV21-1 to TRBJ2-7; the table assigns TRBD2, which was not confirmed against the DNA. TRBV21-1 is marked as a pseudogene. CDR3 size: 18 residues. CDR3 coding DNA: TGTGCCAGCAGCAATGGAAGTCTATATCGGGACTCCATAGCCGAGCAGTACTTC. It is translated as CASSNGSLYRDSIAEQYF.

The CDR3 region has the DNA TGTGCCAGCAGTCTGGCCATGGGGGCCTCCTACGAGCAGTACTTC. Translated, it gives CASSLAMGASYEQYF. The chain carries TRBV27 and TRBJ2-7; D perhaps matches TRBD1 (6 bases). V was pared by 5 bases and J by 0 bases, with 14 bases between. Germline loops: CDR1 MNHEY, CDR2 SMNVEV (reference sequence). The CDR3 extends over 15 amino acids.